Here is one T cell receptor beta chain with its context. Its antigen is not identified. The sample is drawn from a study of shared clonotypes between healthy human individuals. Study results and limitations: Among donors, clonotype sharing was expected to be affected by sequencing depth. It was observed that roughly 5.5% of naive CD4 clonotypes were shared across several donors. All-four-donor shared clonotypes had higher generation probabilities than non-shared clonotypes did.

Every subset had its genomic DNA shared out evenly among several immunoSEQ plates. Repertoires were generated with immunoSEQ multiplex PCR, while TCRdb's copy carries only in-frame clones and drops some. The table includes some 2.3 million clones, approximately 95% detected once. Germline V gene data show CDR1 as LNHDA and CDR2 as SQIVND (reference sequence). Trimming removed 3 bases from V and 4 bases from J, with 13 bases in between. This CDR3 is built from 15 residues. The sequence was obtained from a man aged 18-30 years in good health. Some clones in this sample may be carry-over from other donors' samples. The sample consisted of naive CD4+ T cells from PBMCs. The sample's subset: CD45RA+ positively selected. This chain links TRBV19 with TRBJ1-5; D perhaps matches TRBD1 (5 bases). The DNA for the CDR3 is TGTGCCAGTAGTATTCAGAGGGGCGGGAATCAGCCCCAGCATTTT. Protein product: CASSIQRGGNQPQHF.